Listed below are T cell receptor beta chains from one sample, sequenced in a study of blood T cell repertoires in COVID-19. This table comes from immunoSEQ multiplex PCR, and its TCRdb copy is limited to in-frame clones, with some not included. The sample yields some 140,000 clones, over 60% seen once. The sequencing input was peripheral blood. The receptor set was obtained from a man older than 75 with acute or convalescent COVID-19. The CDR3 runs from the conserved cysteine through the conserved F or W. Fields, in order: V gene, D gene, clone size, J gene, CDR3 DNA, CDR3 protein. A D gene is named only where the DNA matches it firmly. Size is stated for part of the rows, as once, few or many counts, or as a class when the clone is expanded.

V: TRBV5-1
D: TRBD2
size: .
J: TRBJ2-3
DNA: TGCGCCAGCAGCCCGACTAGCAGGACAGATACGCAGTATTTT
CDR3: CASSPTSRTDTQYF

V: TRBV7-8
D: .
size: .
J: TRBJ1-5
DNA: TGTGCCAGCAGCTTCACAGCTTATCAGCCCCAGCATTTT
CDR3: CASSFTAYQPQHF

V: TRBV3-1/TRBV3-2
D: TRBD2
size: .
J: TRBJ2-2
DNA: TGTGCCAGCAGCCACCGACGACCGACTAGCGGGGGATTCACCGGGGAGCTGTTTTTT
CDR3: CASSHRRPTSGGFTGELFF

V: TRBV6-1
D: .
size: once
J: TRBJ1-4
DNA: TGTGCCAGCAGTGGGGTCGTCAGGGGAGGGTTGGGTGAAAAACTGTTTTTT
CDR3: CASSGVVRGGLGEKLFF

V: TRBV6-2/TRBV6-3
D: TRBD1
size: .
J: TRBJ1-1
DNA: TGTGCCAGCAGTGCCCAGGGGGTTCACACTGAAGCTTTCTTT
CDR3: CASSAQGVHTEAFF

V: TRBV11-2
D: .
size: once
J: TRBJ2-7
DNA: TGTGCCAGCAGCTTAGGTTTGAGGGGGGGAACCTACGAGCAGTACTTC
CDR3: CASSLGLRGGTYEQYF

V: TRBV11-2
D: .
size: few
J: TRBJ1-3
DNA: TGTGCCAGCAGCTTAGAGGGCCGAAGCTCTGGAAACACCATATATTTT
CDR3: CASSLEGRSSGNTIYF

V: TRBV27
D: .
size: .
J: TRBJ1-5
DNA: TGTGCCAGCAGTTTACGGCCAGGGAGGGATAGCAATCAGCCCCAGCATTTT
CDR3: CASSLRPGRDSNQPQHF

V: TRBV5-6
D: TRBD1
size: .
J: TRBJ1-2
DNA: TGTGCCAGCAGCCGGGACAGGTTCTATGGCTACACCTTC
CDR3: CASSRDRFYGYTF

V: TRBV30
D: .
size: .
J: TRBJ1-2
DNA: TGTGCCTGGAGTGTACCCGACAGAGGTGGCTACACCTTC
CDR3: CAWSVPDRGGYTF

V: TRBV3-1/TRBV3-2
D: .
size: .
J: TRBJ1-4
DNA: TGTGCCAGCAGCCAAGATACCGTACAGGAAAAACTGTTTTTT
CDR3: CASSQDTVQEKLFF

V: TRBV29-1
D: TRBD2
size: .
J: TRBJ2-5
DNA: TGCAGCGTCCGGGAGTGGCGGGGGATCGAGACCCAGTACTTC
CDR3: CSVREWRGIETQYF

V: TRBV7-2
D: TRBD2
size: .
J: TRBJ2-3
DNA: TGTGCCAGCAGGGAAGCGGGGACAGATACGCAGTATTTT
CDR3: CASREAGTDTQYF

V: TRBV5-8
D: .
size: .
J: TRBJ2-3
DNA: TGTGCCAGCAAGGACAGTTCCACAGATACGCAGTATTTT
CDR3: CASKDSSTDTQYF

V: TRBV4-2
D: TRBD2
size: .
J: TRBJ2-3
DNA: TGTGCCAGCAGCCAAGATTGGGGACTAGCGGGAGACACAGATACGCAGTATTTT
CDR3: CASSQDWGLAGDTDTQYF

V: TRBV7-3
D: .
size: .
J: TRBJ2-7
DNA: TGTGCCAGCAGCTTAAATCCTTACGAGCAGTACTTC
CDR3: CASSLNPYEQYF

V: TRBV10-3
D: TRBD1
size: .
J: TRBJ2-4
DNA: TGTGCCATCAGTCTAGGACAGGAAAACATTCAGTACTTC
CDR3: CAISLGQENIQYF

V: TRBV18
D: .
size: .
J: TRBJ2-2
DNA: TGTGCCAGCTCACCAAGCCCGAGCACCGGGGAGCTGTTTTTT
CDR3: CASSPSPSTGELFF

V: TRBV4-3
D: TRBD1
size: .
J: TRBJ1-1
DNA: TGCGCCAGCAGCCTTACCGGGACAGCAAACACTGAAGCTTTCTTT
CDR3: CASSLTGTANTEAFF

V: TRBV18
D: .
size: .
J: TRBJ1-5
DNA: TGTGCCAGCTCACCAGGGGCTGATCAGCCCCAGCATTTT
CDR3: CASSPGADQPQHF

V: TRBV3-1/TRBV3-2
D: .
size: .
J: TRBJ2-2
DNA: TGTGCCAGCAGCCTCAGGGGCGGGGAGCTGTTTTTT
CDR3: CASSLRGGELFF

V: TRBV5-1
D: .
size: .
J: TRBJ1-2
DNA: TGCGCCAGCAGTCGGGAAGCTAACTATGGCTACACCTTC
CDR3: CASSREANYGYTF

V: TRBV2
D: TRBD1
size: .
J: TRBJ1-2
DNA: TGTGCCAGCACTGTTGGGGACAGGGGCAACAACACCTTC
CDR3: CASTVGDRGNNTF

V: TRBV18
D: .
size: few
J: TRBJ2-1
DNA: TGTGCCAGCTCACCCCTCTACAGTAGCGATGAGCAGTTCTTC
CDR3: CASSPLYSSDEQFF

V: TRBV6-5
D: .
size: .
J: TRBJ1-5
DNA: TGTGCCAGCAGTTACTCGAAAACAGGGCCCAATCAGCCCCAGCATTTT
CDR3: CASSYSKTGPNQPQHF

V: TRBV28
D: .
size: .
J: TRBJ2-1
DNA: TGTGCCAGCAGTTCTCCCTCGGGGAGGAGCTCCTACAATGAGCAGTTCTTC
CDR3: CASSSPSGRSSYNEQFF

V: TRBV5-1
D: TRBD1
size: once
J: TRBJ1-5
DNA: TGCGCCAGCAGCCCGGGACAGGGGATTAACAATCAGCCCCAGCATTTT
CDR3: CASSPGQGINNQPQHF

V: TRBV9
D: .
size: many
J: TRBJ2-2
DNA: TGTGCCAGCAGGGACAGTTGGAACACCGGGGAGCTGTTTTTT
CDR3: CASRDSWNTGELFF

V: TRBV4-3
D: .
size: .
J: TRBJ2-2
DNA: TGCGCCAGCCGGGCAGGGGTGAACACCGGGGAGCTGTTTTTT
CDR3: CASRAGVNTGELFF

V: TRBV11-3
D: .
size: .
J: TRBJ2-1
DNA: TGTGCCAGCAGCCCCGGGGCGGGGTTGGATGAGCAGTTCTTC
CDR3: CASSPGAGLDEQFF

V: TRBV3-1/TRBV3-2
D: .
size: .
J: TRBJ1-6
DNA: TGTGCCAGCAGCCACAGGAATTCACCCCTCCACTTT
CDR3: CASSHRNSPLHF

V: TRBV5-1
D: .
size: .
J: TRBJ2-2
DNA: TGCGCCAGCAGCGCCCCCCGGGGGACGGGAAACACCGGGGAGCTGTTTTTT
CDR3: CASSAPRGTGNTGELFF

V: TRBV10-3
D: .
size: .
J: TRBJ2-3
DNA: TGTGCCATCAGTGAATGGGGGGGCCGCGCAGATACGCAGTATTTT
CDR3: CAISEWGGRADTQYF